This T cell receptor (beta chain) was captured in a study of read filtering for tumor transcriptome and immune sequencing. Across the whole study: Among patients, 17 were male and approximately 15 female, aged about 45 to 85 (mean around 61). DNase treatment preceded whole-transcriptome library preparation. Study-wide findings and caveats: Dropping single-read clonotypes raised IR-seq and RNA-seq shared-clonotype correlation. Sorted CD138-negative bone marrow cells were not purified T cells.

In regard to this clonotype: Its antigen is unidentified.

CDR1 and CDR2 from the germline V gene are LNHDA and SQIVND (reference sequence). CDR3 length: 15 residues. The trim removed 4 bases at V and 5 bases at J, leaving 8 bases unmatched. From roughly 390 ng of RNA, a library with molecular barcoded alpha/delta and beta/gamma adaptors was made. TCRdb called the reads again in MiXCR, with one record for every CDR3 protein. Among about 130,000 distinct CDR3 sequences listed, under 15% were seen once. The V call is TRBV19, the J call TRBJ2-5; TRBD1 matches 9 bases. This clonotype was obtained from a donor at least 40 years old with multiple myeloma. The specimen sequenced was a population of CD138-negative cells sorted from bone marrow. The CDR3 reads CASSSLGTGKETQYF. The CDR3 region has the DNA TGTGCCAGTAGTAGTCTTGGGACAGGGAAGGAGACCCAGTACTTC. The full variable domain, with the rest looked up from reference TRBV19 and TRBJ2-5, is DGGITQSPKYLFRKEGQNVTLSCEQNLNHDAMYWYRQDPGQGLRLIYYSQIVNDFQKGDIAEGYSVSREKKESFPLTVTSAQKNPTAFYLCASSSLGTGKETQYFGPGTRLLVL.